This TCR beta chain originates from a study of tumor-infiltrating lymphocytes in localized non-small cell lung cancer. Sequencing used immunoSEQ multiplex PCR; TCRdb keeps in-frame clones, though not all of them. Of about 7,200 clones listed, less than 80% are singletons. CDR1 and CDR2 (germline): ENHRY, SYGVKD. V lost 11 bases to trimming and J lost 4 bases, with 18 bases between them. CDR3 length equals 13 residues. V usage is TRBV10-3 and J usage is TRBJ2-7, with D tentatively TRBD1 (5 bases). The origin of this receptor is a human donor with non-small cell lung cancer. Sequencing was carried out using lung tumor tissue. This chain's CDR3 is CASRDSRGYEQYF. In DNA form, the CDR3 reads TGTGCCTCCAGGGATTCTAGGGGATACGAGCAGTACTTC.